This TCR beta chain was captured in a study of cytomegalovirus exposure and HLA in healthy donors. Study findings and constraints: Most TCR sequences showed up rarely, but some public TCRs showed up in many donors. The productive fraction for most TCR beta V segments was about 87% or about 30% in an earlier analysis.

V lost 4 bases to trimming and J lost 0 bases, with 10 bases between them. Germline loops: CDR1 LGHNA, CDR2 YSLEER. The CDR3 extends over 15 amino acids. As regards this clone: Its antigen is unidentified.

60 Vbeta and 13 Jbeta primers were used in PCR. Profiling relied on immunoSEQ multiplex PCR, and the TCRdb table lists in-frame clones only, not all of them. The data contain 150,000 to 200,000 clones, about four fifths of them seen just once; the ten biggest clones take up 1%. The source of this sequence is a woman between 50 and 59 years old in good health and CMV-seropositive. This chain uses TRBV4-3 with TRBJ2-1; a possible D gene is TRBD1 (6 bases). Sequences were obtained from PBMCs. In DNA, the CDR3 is TGCGCCAGCAGCCCAGGGGCGGGCTCCTACAATGAGCAGTTCTTC. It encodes CASSPGAGSYNEQFF.